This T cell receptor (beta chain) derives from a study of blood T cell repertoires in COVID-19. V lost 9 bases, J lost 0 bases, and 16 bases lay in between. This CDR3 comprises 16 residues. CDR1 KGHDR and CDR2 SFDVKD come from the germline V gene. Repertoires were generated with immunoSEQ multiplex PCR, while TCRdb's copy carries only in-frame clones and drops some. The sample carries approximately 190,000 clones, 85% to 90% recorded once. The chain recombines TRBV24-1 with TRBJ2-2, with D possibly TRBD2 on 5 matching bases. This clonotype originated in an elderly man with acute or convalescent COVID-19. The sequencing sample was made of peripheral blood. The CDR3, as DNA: TGTGCCACCGGTCGGGGAGTTTTTACGAACACCGGGGAGCTGTTTTTT. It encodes CATGRGVFTNTGELFF.